Included here is one T cell receptor (beta chain) sequence, with context. This sample stems from a study of cytomegalovirus exposure and HLA in healthy donors. PCR was performed using 60 Vbeta and 13 Jbeta primers. Assay: immunoSEQ multiplex PCR; the TCRdb copy retains only in-frame clones and omits some. The data show under 100,000 clones, about two thirds seen once. Trimming shortened V by 4 bases and J by 0 bases, and 13 bases separated the two germline ends. The CDR3 spans 17 residues. In germline, CDR1 is SGHVS, CDR2 FNYEAQ. V is TRBV7-6 and J is TRBJ1-6; perhaps TRBD1 as D (5 bases). Sequencing was performed on PBMCs. This TCR was sampled from a woman in her thirties in good health and CMV-seropositive. CDR3 amino acids: CASSSDSPSSYNSPLHF. The CDR3 bases are TGTGCCAGCAGCTCCGACAGCCCCAGCTCCTATAATTCACCCCTCCACTTT.